Following are 22 T cell receptor beta chains from one sample sequenced in a study of cytomegalovirus exposure and HLA in healthy donors. The primer mix had 60 Vbeta and 13 Jbeta primers. The assay was immunoSEQ multiplex PCR, and TCRdb's table has in-frame clones only and misses some. Here the sample spans some 120,000 clones, about 80% being singletons. Source material: PBMCs. Receptors were obtained from a man aged 35 to 55 in good health and CMV-seronegative.

This chain's CDR3 is CASSPSLGTAYEQYF. CDR3 coding DNA: TGTGCCAGCAGCCCATCCCTGGGTACAGCCTACGAGCAGTACTTC. This chain joins TRBV7-2 and TRBJ2-7, with D hard to call. The length of the CDR3 is 15 residues. CDR1 and CDR2 (germline): SGHTA, FQGNSA. V lost 5 bases and J lost 2, with 16 bases in between.

The chain is built from TRBV19 and TRBJ1-6, with TRBD1 as a possible D gene (6 bases). The ends were cut back, 3 bases at V and 7 bases at J, with 13 bases in the middle. CDR3 length: 15 residues. Germline CDR1 LNHDA, CDR2 SQIVND (reference sequence). Here the CDR3 reads CASSMEQGLNSPLHF. CDR3 DNA sequence: TGTGCCAGTAGTATGGAACAGGGTTTGAATTCACCCCTCCACTTT. The full variable domain, completed using reference TRBV19 and TRBJ1-6, is DGGITQSPKYLFRKEGQNVTLSCEQNLNHDAMYWYRQDPGQGLRLIYYSQIVNDFQKGDIAEGYSVSREKKESFPLTVTSAQKNPTAFYLCASSMEQGLNSPLHFGNGTRLTVT.

This clone is medium-sized within its sample. The chain joins TRBV10-3 to TRBJ2-7, with 11 bases matching TRBD1. Looked up from germline, CDR1 is ENHRY and CDR2 is SYGVKD. The junction had 5 bases not matched to a gene; V was cut back by 4 bases and J by 0 bases. The CDR3 consists of 16 residues. This CDR3 is CAISGGTGGASYEQYF. CDR3 DNA: TGTGCCATCAGTGGGGGGACAGGGGGTGCCTCCTACGAGCAGTACTTC.

This sequence joins TRBV28 and TRBJ2-3, with D unresolved. CDR1 and CDR2 from the germline V gene are MDHEN and SYDVKM. V gave up 6 bases and J gave up 3 bases, with 10 bases separating them. The CDR3 is made up of 13 amino acids. The DNA of the CDR3 is TGTGCCAGCAGCCCCCCCCAGACAGATACGCAGTATTTT. Residues: CASSPPQTDTQYF.

This sequence joins TRBV5-1 and TRBJ1-6, with D unresolved. The CDR3 sequence is 20 residues long. The germline V gene has CDR1 SGHRS and CDR2 YFSETQ. V dropped 0 bases and J dropped 0 bases, with 19 bases sitting between them. This CDR3 reads CASSLAQAAGSLSYNSPLHF. The CDR3 nucleotides are TGCGCCAGCAGCTTGGCCCAGGCCGCCGGATCCCTCTCCTATAATTCACCCCTCCACTTT.

This clone was recorded a few times. Other nucleotide sequences in the sample specify the same CDR3. The rearrangement uses TRBV7-2 and TRBJ2-7; 9 nucleotides match TRBD1. The germline V gene encodes CDR1 SGHTA and CDR2 FQGNSA. J lost 2 bases, V lost 1 base, and 3 bases had no gene match. The CDR3 spans 15 residues. The CDR3 spells CASSLGGQGPYEQYF. The CDR3 DNA reads as TGTGCCAGCAGCTTAGGGGGACAGGGACCCTACGAGCAGTACTTC.

This clone came up once. The genes are TRBV6-6 and TRBJ1-2; D possibly corresponds to TRBD1 (5 bases). CDR1 and CDR2 (germline): MNHNY, SVGAGI (reference sequence). Trimming removed 7 bases at V and 10 bases at J, with 28 bases between. This CDR3 spans 16 amino acids. CDR3 in DNA: TGTGCCAGCACCAAAAAGCAGGGACTTTTGAAGGCGGACTACACCTTC. This encodes CASTKKQGLLKADYTF.

The count of this clone is one. The chain is built from TRBV14 and TRBJ2-1; 8 bases are shared with TRBD1. In germline, CDR1 is SGHDN, CDR2 FVKESK. V lost 4 bases and J lost 6; bases outside the gene matches: 11. The CDR3 consists of 16 residues. This CDR3 reads CASSPSGQGASNEQFF. In nucleotides, the CDR3 is TGTGCCAGCAGCCCGTCGGGGCAGGGGGCATCCAATGAGCAGTTCTTC.

The chain joins TRBV2 to TRBJ1-4; D is ambiguous. Germline assignment: CDR1 SNHLY and CDR2 FYNNEI. There are 12 residues in the CDR3. V shed 6 bases and J shed 6 bases, with 8 bases lying between them. The CDR3 is CASRSSYEKLFF. Here the CDR3 DNA reads TGTGCCAGCAGGAGTTCTTATGAAAAACTGTTTTTT.

The V and J genes are TRBV18 and TRBJ1-2; weak D call: TRBD1 (6 bases). The CDR3 is 20 amino acids. Between the trimmed V and J ends, which lost 3 bases and 0 bases, there was a span of 26 bases. Germline CDR1 and CDR2: KGHSH and LQKENI. CDR3 bases: TGTGCCAGCTCACCGTCCACAGGGTGGTCCGGGGCCGATACTAACTATGGCTACACCTTC. It is translated as CASSPSTGWSGADTNYGYTF.

V and J are TRBV2 and TRBJ1-2; D is undetermined. The CDR3 is made up of 16 amino acids. Trimming cost V 4 bases and J 4 bases, with 19 bases left between them. Germline lookup yields CDR1 SNHLY and CDR2 FYNNEI. The CDR3 DNA reads as TGTGCCAGCAGTGTTGTACAGCCTGGGCTCGGCTATGGCTACACCTTC. Translating gives CASSVVQPGLGYGYTF.

The chain joins TRBV6-5 to TRBJ2-7, with 9 bases identical to TRBD2. The CDR3 extends over 16 amino acids. The J segment lost 3 bases and the V segment lost 0 bases, leaving 6 bases of the junction unmatched. Germline lookup yields CDR1 MNHEY and CDR2 SVGAGI. The CDR3, as DNA: TGTGCCAGCAGTTACTCCTTAGCGGGGGATGTCTACGAGCAGTACTTC. Its translation: CASSYSLAGDVYEQYF.

This chain uses TRBV18 with TRBJ1-1, with D maybe TRBD1 (5 bases). Trimming stripped 0 bases from V and 4 bases from J, with 12 bases between. The germline CDR1 and CDR2 sequences are KGHSH and LQKENI. The CDR3 covers 15 residues. Here the CDR3 reads CASSPPSRGGTEAFF. Written as DNA, the CDR3 is TGTGCCAGCTCACCACCGTCTCGGGGGGGCACTGAAGCTTTCTTT.

The chain employs TRBV11-2 and TRBJ1-1; the D gene is possibly TRBD1 (6 bases). The CDR3 loop spans 13 amino acids. V lost 6 bases to trimming and J lost 1 base, with 9 bases between them. Germline CDR1 and CDR2: SGHAT and FQNNGV. This chain's CDR3 is CASRWGPNTEAFF. The DNA of the CDR3 is TGTGCCAGCAGGTGGGGGCCGAACACTGAAGCTTTCTTT. The full variable domain, completed using reference TRBV11-2 and TRBJ1-1, is EAGVAQSPRYKIIEKRQSVAFWCNPISGHATLYWYQQILGQGPKLLIQFQNNGVVDDSQLPKDRFSAERLKGVDSTLKIQPAKLEDSAVYLCASRWGPNTEAFFGQGTRLTVV.

This rearrangement joins TRBV2 to TRBJ1-5; maybe TRBD1 (5 bases). The V gene's germline CDR1 is SNHLY and CDR2 FYNNEI. The CDR3 contains 15 residues. V was clipped by 3 bases and J by 4 bases, with 13 bases between them. For the CDR3, the DNA is TGTGCCAGCAGTGATAGGTGGGCAGGGAATCAGCCCCAGCATTTT. As protein: CASSDRWAGNQPQHF.

The chain employs TRBV28 and TRBJ2-1; maybe TRBD2 (6 bases). Germline CDR1 MDHEN, CDR2 SYDVKM. The V gene lost 7 bases and the J gene lost 0 bases, with 19 bases spanning the gap. The CDR3 is made up of 17 amino acids. CDR3: CASTPGGTASSYNEQFF. The CDR3 DNA sequence: TGTGCCAGCACCCCTGGCGGGACGGCGAGCTCCTACAATGAGCAGTTCTTC.

The genes are TRBV28 and TRBJ1-1; no clear D. The CDR3 is 13 amino acids. V lost 6 bases to trimming and J lost 0 bases, with 8 bases between them. Germline V lookup: CDR1 MDHEN, CDR2 SYDVKM. The CDR3 reads CASRETVNTEAFF. The CDR3 nucleotides read TGTGCCAGCAGGGAAACAGTGAACACTGAAGCTTTCTTT. The full variable domain, rest sourced from reference TRBV28 and TRBJ1-1, is DVKVTQSSRYLVKRTGEKVFLECVQDMDHENMFWYRQDPGLGLRLIYFSYDVKMKEKGDIPEGYSVSREKKERFSLILESASTNQTSMYLCASRETVNTEAFFGQGTRLTVV.

This clone was recorded once. J is TRBJ2-1 and V is TRBV6-1, with 13 bases matching TRBD2. The CDR3 totals 15 residues. J lost 5 bases, V lost 4 bases, and 2 bases had no gene match. Germline CDR1 and CDR2: MNHNS and SASEGT. The CDR3 protein is CASSGGLAGHNEQFF. DNA of the CDR3: TGTGCCAGCAGTGGGGGACTAGCGGGACACAATGAGCAGTTCTTC.

This clone was detected a few times. The V gene is TRBV4-2, the J gene TRBJ2-5, with 9 nucleotides matching TRBD2. V trimming: 4 bases; J trimming: 2 bases; junction bases outside the gene matches: 11. CDR1 and CDR2 (germline): LGHNA, YNFKEQ. The CDR3 covers 17 residues. The CDR3 sequence: CASSPSQTTSGQETQYF. Written as DNA, the CDR3 is TGTGCCAGCAGCCCCTCTCAGACGACTAGCGGACAAGAGACCCAGTACTTC.

This chain links TRBV6-1 with TRBJ2-7; TRBD1 matches at 8 bases. The germline V gene encodes CDR1 MNHNS and CDR2 SASEGT. V lost 7 bases, J lost 7 bases, and 12 bases stayed unmatched. CDR3 length equals 14 residues. In nucleotides, the CDR3 is TGTGCCAGCACCCCAGGACAGGGAGTATTTGAGCAGTACTTC. The encoded protein is CASTPGQGVFEQYF.

CDR3 in amino acids: CASTRDGGGNQPQHF. CDR3 coding DNA: TGTGCCAGTACCCGTGACGGTGGGGGGAATCAGCCCCAGCATTTT. The chain employs TRBV19 and TRBJ1-5; D might be TRBD1 (5 bases). Germline assignment: CDR1 LNHDA and CDR2 SQIVND (reference sequence). V lost 7 bases and J 4 bases, leaving 17 bases between the germline ends. The CDR3 sequence is 15 residues long.

The chain combines TRBV2 with TRBJ1-5; D is ambiguous. Germline CDR1 reads SNHLY; CDR2 reads FYNNEI. Trimming left V 1 base short and J 0 bases short, with 7 bases between. The CDR3 sequence is 15 residues long. In DNA form, the CDR3 reads TGTGCCAGCAGTGAAGGGCCGATTAGCAATCAGCCCCAGCATTTT. Amino acid sequence: CASSEGPISNQPQHF.